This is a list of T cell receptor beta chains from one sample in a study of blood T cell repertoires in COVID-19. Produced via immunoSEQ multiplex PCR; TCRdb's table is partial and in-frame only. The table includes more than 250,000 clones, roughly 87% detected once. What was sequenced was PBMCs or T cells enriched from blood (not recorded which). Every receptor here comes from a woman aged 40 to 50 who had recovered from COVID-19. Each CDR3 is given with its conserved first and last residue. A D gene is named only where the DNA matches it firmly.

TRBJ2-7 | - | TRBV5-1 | CASSLAVSDYEQYF | TGCGCCAGCAGCTTGGCCGTCAGCGACTACGAGCAGTACTTC
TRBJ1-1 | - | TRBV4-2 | CASSQGSMVGGYTEAFF | TGTGCCAGCAGCCAGGGTTCCATGGTCGGGGGTTACACTGAAGCTTTCTTT
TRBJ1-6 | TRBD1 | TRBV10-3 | CAISDLGQGRSPLHF | TGTGCCATCAGTGATCTTGGACAGGGACGGTCACCCCTCCACTTT
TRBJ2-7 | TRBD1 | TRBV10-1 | CASSESGQGAYEQYF | TGCGCCAGCAGTGAGTCCGGGCAGGGGGCCTACGAGCAGTACTTC
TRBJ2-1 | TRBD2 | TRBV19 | CATQTSGRAREQFF | TGTGCCACCCAGACTAGCGGGAGGGCCCGGGAGCAGTTCTTC
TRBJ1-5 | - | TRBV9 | CASSVAGGSNQPQHF | TGTGCCAGCAGCGTAGCCGGGGGGAGCAATCAGCCCCAGCATTTT
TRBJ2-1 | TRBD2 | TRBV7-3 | CASSYLAGRSYNEQFF | TGTGCCAGCAGCTACCTAGCGGGGCGCTCCTACAATGAGCAGTTCTTC
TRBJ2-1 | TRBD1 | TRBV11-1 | CASSSDLGQGNEQFF | TGTGCCAGCAGCTCGGATCTGGGACAGGGGAATGAGCAGTTCTTC
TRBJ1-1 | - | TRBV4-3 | CASSQDPQGTEAFF | TGCGCCAGCAGCCAAGACCCGCAGGGAACTGAAGCTTTCTTT
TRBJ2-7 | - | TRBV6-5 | CASSSVFGSYEQYF | TGTGCCAGCAGTTCGGTGTTCGGTTCGTACGAGCAGTACTTC
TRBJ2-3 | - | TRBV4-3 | CASARRGMSTDTQYF | TGCGCCAGCGCTCGTCGGGGGATGAGCACAGATACGCAGTATTTT
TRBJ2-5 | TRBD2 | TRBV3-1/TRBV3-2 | CASSQDRLAGAPSETQYF | TGTGCCAGCAGCCAAGATCGCTTAGCGGGAGCTCCGTCAGAGACCCAGTACTTC
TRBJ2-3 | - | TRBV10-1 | CASSELTRLDTQYF | TGCGCCAGCAGTGAATTGACGCGGCTAGATACGCAGTATTTT